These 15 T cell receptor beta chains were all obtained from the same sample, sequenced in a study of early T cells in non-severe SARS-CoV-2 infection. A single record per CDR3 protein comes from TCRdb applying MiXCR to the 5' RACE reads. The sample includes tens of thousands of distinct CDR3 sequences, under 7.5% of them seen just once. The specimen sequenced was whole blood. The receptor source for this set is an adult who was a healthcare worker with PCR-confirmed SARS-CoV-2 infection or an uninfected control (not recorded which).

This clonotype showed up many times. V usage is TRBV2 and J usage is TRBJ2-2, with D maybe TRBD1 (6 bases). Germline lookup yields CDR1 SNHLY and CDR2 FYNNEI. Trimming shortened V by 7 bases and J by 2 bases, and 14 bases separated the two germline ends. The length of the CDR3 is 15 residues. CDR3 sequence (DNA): TGTGCCAGCAAATCAACGGACAGAAACACCGGGGAGCTGTTTTTT. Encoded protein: CASKSTDRNTGELFF.

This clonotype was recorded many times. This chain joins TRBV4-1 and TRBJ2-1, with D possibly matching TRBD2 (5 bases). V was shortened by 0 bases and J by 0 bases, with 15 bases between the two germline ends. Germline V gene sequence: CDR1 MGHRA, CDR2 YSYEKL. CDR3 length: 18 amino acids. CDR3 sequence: CASSQDLEAGTSYNEQFF. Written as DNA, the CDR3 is TGCGCCAGCAGCCAAGATCTGGAGGCGGGTACCTCCTACAATGAGCAGTTCTTC.

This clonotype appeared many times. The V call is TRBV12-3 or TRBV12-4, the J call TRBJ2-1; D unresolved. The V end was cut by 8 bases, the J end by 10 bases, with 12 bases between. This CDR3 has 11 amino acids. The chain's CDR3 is CASRTRGEQFF. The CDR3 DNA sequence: TGTGCCAGCCGGACGAGAGGAGAGCAGTTCTTC.

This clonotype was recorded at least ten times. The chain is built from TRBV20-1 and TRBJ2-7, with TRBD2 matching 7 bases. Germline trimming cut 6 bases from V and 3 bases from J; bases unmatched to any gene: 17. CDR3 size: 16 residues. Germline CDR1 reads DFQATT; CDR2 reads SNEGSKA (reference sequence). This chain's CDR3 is CSAKLQVGKRDYEQYF. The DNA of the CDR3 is TGCAGTGCGAAGCTCCAGGTGGGCAAGCGGGACTACGAGCAGTACTTC.

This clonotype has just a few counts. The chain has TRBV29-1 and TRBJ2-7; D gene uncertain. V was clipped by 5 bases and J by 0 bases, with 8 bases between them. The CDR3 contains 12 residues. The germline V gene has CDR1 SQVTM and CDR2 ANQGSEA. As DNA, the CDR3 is TGCAGCGTTACTGGCCTCTCCTACGAGCAGTACTTC. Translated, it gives CSVTGLSYEQYF.

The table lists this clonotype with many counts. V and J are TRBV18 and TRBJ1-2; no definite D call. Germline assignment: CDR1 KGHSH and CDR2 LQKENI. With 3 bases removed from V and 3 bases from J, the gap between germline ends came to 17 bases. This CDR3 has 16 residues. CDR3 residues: CASSPLDRDAHYGYTF. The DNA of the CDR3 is TGTGCCAGCTCACCTCTTGACCGAGACGCTCACTATGGCTACACCTTC. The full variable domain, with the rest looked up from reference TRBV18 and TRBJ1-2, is NAGVMQNPRHLVRRRGQEARLRCSPMKGHSHVYWYRQLPEEGLKFMVYLQKENIIDESGMPKERFSAEFPKEGPSILRIQQVVRGDSAAYFCASSPLDRDAHYGYTFGSGTRLTVV.

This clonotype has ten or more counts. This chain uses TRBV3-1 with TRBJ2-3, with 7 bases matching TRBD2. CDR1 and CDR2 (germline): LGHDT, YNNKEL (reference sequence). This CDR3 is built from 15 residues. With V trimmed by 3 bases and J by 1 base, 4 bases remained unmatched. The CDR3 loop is CASSQRELRTDTQYF. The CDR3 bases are TGTGCCAGCAGCCAGCGGGAGCTCCGCACAGATACGCAGTATTTT.

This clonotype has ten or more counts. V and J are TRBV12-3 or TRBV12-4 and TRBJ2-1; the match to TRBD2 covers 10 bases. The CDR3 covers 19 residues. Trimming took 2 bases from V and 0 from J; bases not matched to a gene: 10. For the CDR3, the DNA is TGTGCCAGCAGTTTATCCAGCGGGAGGGCCGCGGGCTCCTACAATGAGCAGTTCTTC. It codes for CASSLSSGRAAGSYNEQFF.

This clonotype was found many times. The CDR3 protein is CASSRLHGYTF. In DNA form, the CDR3 reads TGTGCCAGCAGCCGTCTCCATGGCTACACCTTC. The chain recombines TRBV12-3 or TRBV12-4 with TRBJ1-2; D unresolved. V was pared by 6 bases and J by 6 bases, with 8 bases between. CDR3 length: 11 amino acids.

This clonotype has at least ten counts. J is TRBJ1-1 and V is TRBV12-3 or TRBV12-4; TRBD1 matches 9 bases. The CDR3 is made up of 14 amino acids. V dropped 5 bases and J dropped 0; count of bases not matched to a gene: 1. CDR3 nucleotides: TGTGCCAGCAGTACAGGGGGCGTGAACACTGAAGCTTTCTTT. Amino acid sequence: CASSTGGVNTEAFF.

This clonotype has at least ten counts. The DNA for the CDR3 is TGTGCCAGCAGCTTAGCGGACAGGGGAACCTACAATGAGCAGTTCTTC. Translation: CASSLADRGTYNEQFF. The rearrangement uses TRBV7-6 and TRBJ2-1, with 9 bases lining up with TRBD1. The CDR3 contains 16 residues. Germline V gene data show CDR1 as SGHVS and CDR2 as FNYEAQ. The ends lost 0 bases at V and 2 bases at J; junction bases unmatched: 2.

In nucleotides, the CDR3 is TGTGCCAGCACCCCGGGAGGACCCACCCTGTCAATCGACACCGGGGAGCTGTTTTTT. Translating it yields CASTPGGPTLSIDTGELFF. The V gene is TRBV28, the J gene TRBJ2-2, with 7 bases identical to TRBD2. The CDR3 loop spans 19 amino acids. Germline values: CDR1 MDHEN, CDR2 SYDVKM. V dropped 7 bases and J dropped 3; count of bases not matched to a gene: 20.

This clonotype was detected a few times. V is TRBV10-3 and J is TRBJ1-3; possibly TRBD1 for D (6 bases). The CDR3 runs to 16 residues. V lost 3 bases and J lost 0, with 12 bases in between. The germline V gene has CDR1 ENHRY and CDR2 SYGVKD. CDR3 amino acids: CAISDSRGSSGNTIYF. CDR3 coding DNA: TGTGCCATCAGTGATTCGAGGGGGTCCTCTGGAAACACCATATATTTT.

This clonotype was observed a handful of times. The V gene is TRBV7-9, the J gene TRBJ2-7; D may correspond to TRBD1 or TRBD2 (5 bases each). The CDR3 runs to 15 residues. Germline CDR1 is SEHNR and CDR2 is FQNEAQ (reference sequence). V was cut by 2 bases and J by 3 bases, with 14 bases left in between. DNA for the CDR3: TGTGCCAGCAGCTTATTGGGACGCAATCTCTACGAGCAGTACTTC. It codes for CASSLLGRNLYEQYF. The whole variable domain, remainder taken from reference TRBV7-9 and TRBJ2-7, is DTGVSQNPRHKITKRGQNVTFRCDPISEHNRLYWYRQTLGQGPEFLTYFQNEAQLEKSRLLSDRFSAERPKGSFSTLEIQRTEQGDSAMYLCASSLLGRNLYEQYFGPGTRLTVT.

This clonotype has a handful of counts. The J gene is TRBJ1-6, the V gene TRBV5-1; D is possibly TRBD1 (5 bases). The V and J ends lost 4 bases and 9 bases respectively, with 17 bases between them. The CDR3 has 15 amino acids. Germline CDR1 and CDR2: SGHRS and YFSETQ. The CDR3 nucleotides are TGCGCCAGCAGCCTAGGAGGGGATATGGGTTCACCCCTCCACTTT. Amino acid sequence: CASSLGGDMGSPLHF.